Listed here are 20 T cell receptor beta chains from one sample, sequenced in a study of blood T cells in healthy people across ages. Alongside a J-beta primer mix, a sample-barcoded 5' primer served in a second PCR lasting about 7 to 12 cycles. TCRdb re-derived calls from the 5' RACE reads in MiXCR, one entry per CDR3 protein. In the table there are around 670,000 distinct CDR3 sequences, around 31% of which are singletons. Sequencing used blood. Source of these receptors: an elderly woman in good health.

This clonotype was observed many times. Mismatch with germline at one junction end may stem from a read error. The V and J genes are TRBV7-7 and TRBJ2-1; 9 bases match TRBD1. CDR1 SSHAT and CDR2 FNYEAQ come from the germline V gene (reference sequence). The CDR3 runs to 14 residues. The CDR3 DNA reads TGTGCTAGCAGTCCCGGGACAGGGAAAAATGAGCAGTTCTTC. It translates to CASSPGTGKNEQFF.

This clonotype was observed many times. V is TRBV20-1 and J is TRBJ2-2, with 10 bases matching TRBD2. V lost 6 bases and J lost 0; bases outside the gene matches: 4. Germline values: CDR1 DFQATT, CDR2 SNEGSKA (reference sequence). The CDR3 sequence is 15 residues long. The chain's CDR3 is CSAQRGGPNTGELFF. CDR3 nucleotides: TGCAGTGCCCAGCGGGGGGGACCGAACACCGGGGAGCTGTTTTTT.

This clonotype was found many times. The gene calls are TRBV6-6 and TRBJ2-5, with D perhaps matching TRBD1 or TRBD2 (5 bases each). The CDR3 contains 14 residues. Per the germline V gene, CDR1 is MNHNY and CDR2 is SVGAGI (reference sequence). V was clipped by 0 bases and J by 5 bases, with 10 bases between them. CDR3 sequence reads: CASSYSRGIETQYF. CDR3 DNA: TGTGCCAGCAGTTACTCCCGGGGCATTGAGACCCAGTACTTC.

Many counts were recorded for this clonotype. The V call is TRBV14, the J call TRBJ2-3; maybe TRBD2 (6 bases). This CDR3 comprises 13 residues. Germline CDR1 is SGHDN and CDR2 is FVKESK. Trimming took 0 bases from V and 14 from J, leaving 15 bases between them. This CDR3 is CASSQDWRGRLYF. DNA of the CDR3: TGTGCCAGCAGCCAAGATTGGCGGGGACGGTTGTATTTT.

The genes are TRBV7-6 and TRBJ2-3; D uncertain. The germline CDR1 and CDR2 sequences are SGHVS and FNYEAQ. Trimming shortened V by 1 base and J by 6 bases, and 17 bases separated the two germline ends. This CDR3 contains 16 residues. CDR3 bases: TGTGCCAGCAGCTTAGGTTCCGACATCGTTGAGGATACGCAGTATTTT. It codes for CASSLGSDIVEDTQYF.

The chain couples TRBV3-1 to TRBJ2-4, with D possibly TRBD2 on 5 matching bases. TRBJ2-5 matches the DNA end more closely, so the J call is doubtful. Per the germline V gene, CDR1 is LGHDT and CDR2 is YNNKEL (reference sequence). The CDR3 length is 17 residues. For the CDR3, the DNA is TGTGCCAGCAGCCAAGAGGTGGTAGCGAACGGAGAAAAGACCCAGTACTTC. This sequence encodes CASSQEVVANGEKTQYF.

This clonotype was recorded a few times. The chain recombines TRBV30 with TRBJ2-7; TRBD1 is a possible D gene (7 bases). This CDR3 has 14 amino acids. Germline CDR1 is GTSNPN and CDR2 is SVGIG (reference sequence). V was shortened by 1 base and J by 2 bases, with 12 bases between the two germline ends. In DNA, the CDR3 is TGTGCCTGGAGTGCACTCAGGGGGGCCTACGAGCAGTACTTC. It codes for CAWSALRGAYEQYF.

This clonotype was seen a single time. J is TRBJ1-1 and V is TRBV19, with D uncertain. V lost 6 bases and J lost 8, with 10 bases in between. CDR1 LNHDA and CDR2 SQIVND come from the germline V gene (reference sequence). The CDR3 covers 11 residues. The CDR3, as DNA: TGTGCCAGTAGCTCCGGGCCGGAAGCTTTCTTT. This codes for CASSSGPEAFF.

The chain carries TRBV20-1 and TRBJ2-2, with a weak D call TRBD2 (6 bases). The ends were cut back, 6 bases at V and 2 bases at J, with 7 bases in the middle. This CDR3 spans 12 amino acids. The V gene's germline CDR1 is DFQATT and CDR2 SNEGSKA (reference sequence). The CDR3 bases are TGCAGTGCGGGACTTAACACCGGGGAGCTGTTTTTT. Its protein product is CSAGLNTGELFF.

This clonotype was observed at least ten times. This chain connects TRBV5-1 to TRBJ1-2; 7 bases line up with TRBD1. Trimming cost V 3 bases and J 4 bases; bases outside gene matches: 9. The CDR3 loop spans 15 amino acids. CDR1 and CDR2 (germline): SGHRS, YFSETQ. CDR3 amino acids: CASSSVQGVGYGYTF. In DNA, the CDR3 is TGCGCCAGCAGCTCGGTTCAGGGGGTCGGCTATGGCTACACCTTC.

This clonotype was counted ten times or more. The CDR3 reads CASSFWAIRSYEQYF. In DNA form, the CDR3 reads TGTGCCAGCAGTTTCTGGGCCATAAGGTCCTACGAGCAGTACTTC. This chain links TRBV12-3 or TRBV12-4 with TRBJ2-7; D is ambiguous. The V gene lost 3 bases and the J gene lost 1 base, with 13 bases spanning the gap. The CDR3 runs 15 residues.

There are many counts of this clonotype. The chain couples TRBV6-1 to TRBJ1-2; 7 positions agree with TRBD1. This CDR3 region has 16 residues. Trimming at V came to 1 base and at J to 8 bases, leaving 13 bases not matched to a gene. Germline loops: CDR1 MNHNS, CDR2 SASEGT. CDR3 coding DNA: TGTGCCAGCAGTGAAGAGGGGGCCGGACGTGGTGGGGGCTACACCTTC. Protein: CASSEEGAGRGGGYTF.

This clonotype was recorded only once. The chain is built from TRBV6-1 and TRBJ1-1; 7 bases map to TRBD1. The V gene's germline CDR1 is MNHNS and CDR2 SASEGT. The CDR3 spans 15 residues. Trimming removed 6 bases from V and 0 bases from J; junction bases left unmatched: 7. CDR3: CASRGVTGLNTEAFF. CDR3 in DNA: TGTGCCAGCAGGGGGGTGACAGGGTTGAACACTGAAGCTTTCTTT.

This clonotype came up many times. The V gene is TRBV6-1, the J gene TRBJ2-1, with 11 bases fitting TRBD1. The trim removed 6 bases at V and 6 bases at J, leaving 7 bases unmatched. The CDR3 runs 15 residues. The germline V gene encodes CDR1 MNHNS and CDR2 SASEGT. CDR3 nucleotides: TGTGCCAGCAGACGGACAGGGGGCGCGGGCAATGAGCAGTTCTTC. It specifies CASRRTGGAGNEQFF.

Comments on this clonotype: This may stem from a read error, because a much larger clone lies one nucleotide away. CDR3 region: CASSFTGGYDYTF. The DNA for the CDR3 is TGTGCCAGCAGCTTTACAGGGGGCTATGACTACACCTTC. The chain combines TRBV7-6 with TRBJ1-2, with 9 bases fitting TRBD1. Germline values: CDR1 SGHVS, CDR2 FNYEAQ. The CDR3 runs 13 residues.

The rearrangement joins TRBV7-2 to TRBJ2-7, with D possibly being TRBD1 (6 bases). The CDR3 has 15 residues. The ends were cut back, 3 bases at V and 5 bases at J, with 17 bases in the middle. Looked up from germline, CDR1 is SGHTA and CDR2 is FQGNSA. CDR3 nucleotide sequence: TGTGCCAGCAGCTTTGCCGGGACATTGGGGGACGAGCAGTACTTC. Translation gives CASSFAGTLGDEQYF.

Note on this clonotype: It may be a read error: a sequence one base away is much more abundant. The V gene is TRBV7-2, the J gene TRBJ2-3; D gene uncertain. CDR1 is SGHTA and CDR2 is FQGNSA in the germline V gene. The CDR3 sequence is 13 residues long. CDR3 nucleotides: TGTGCCAGCAGCGAGTCCCGTGGAGATGCGCAGTATTTT. It codes for CASSESRGDAQYF.

A remark on this clonotype: A much bigger clone sits one base away, suggesting this may be a read error. The V gene is TRBV20-1, the J gene TRBJ1-6, with D possibly matching TRBD1 (6 bases). This CDR3 contains 17 residues. Germline V gene sequence: CDR1 DFQATT, CDR2 SNEGSKA (reference sequence). The V end lost 5 bases, the J end lost 11 bases, and 28 bases lay between the germline ends. The chain's CDR3 is CSAPDRRAGAEGPPLHF. The CDR3 nucleotides are TGCAGTGCTCCTGATCGAAGGGCAGGGGCAGAAGGTCCACCCCTCCACTTT.

The chain recombines TRBV27 with TRBJ2-2, with D perhaps given as TRBD1 or TRBD2 (5 bases each). The CDR3 totals 17 residues. Per germline, CDR1 MNHEY and CDR2 SMNVEV (reference sequence). V lost 3 bases, J lost 3 bases, and 17 bases lay in between. The DNA of the CDR3 is TGTGCCAGCAGTTTCTCCCGAGGGGCAGCATACACCGGGGAGCTGTTTTTT. It translates to CASSFSRGAAYTGELFF.

This clonotype was seen ten or more times. The rearrangement links TRBV12-3 or TRBV12-4 to TRBJ2-4; D unresolved. This CDR3 is built from 16 residues. Trimming removed 6 bases at V and 0 bases at J, with 15 bases between. The CDR3 sequence: CASSPSGVLAKNIQYF. The CDR3 nucleotides are TGTGCCAGCAGCCCTTCGGGTGTCCTAGCCAAAAACATTCAGTACTTC.